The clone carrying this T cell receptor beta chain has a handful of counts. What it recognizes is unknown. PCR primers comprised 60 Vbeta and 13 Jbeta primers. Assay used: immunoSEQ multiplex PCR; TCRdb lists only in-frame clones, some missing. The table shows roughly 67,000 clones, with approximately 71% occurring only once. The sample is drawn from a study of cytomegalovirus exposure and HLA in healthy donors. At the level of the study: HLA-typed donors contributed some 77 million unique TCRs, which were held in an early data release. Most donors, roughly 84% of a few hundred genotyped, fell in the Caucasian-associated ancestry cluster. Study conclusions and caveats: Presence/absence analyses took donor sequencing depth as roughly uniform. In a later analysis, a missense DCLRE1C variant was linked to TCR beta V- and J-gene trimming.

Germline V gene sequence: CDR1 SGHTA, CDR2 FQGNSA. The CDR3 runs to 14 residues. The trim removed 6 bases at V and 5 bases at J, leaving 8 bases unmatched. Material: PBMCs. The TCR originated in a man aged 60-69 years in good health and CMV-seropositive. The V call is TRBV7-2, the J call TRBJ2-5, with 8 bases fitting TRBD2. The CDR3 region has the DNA TGTGCCAGCAGTTTTCGGGGGGGCCGGGAGACCCAGTACTTC. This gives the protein CASSFRGGRETQYF.